The clone carrying this T cell receptor (beta chain) showed up just a few times. The target antigen is unknown. MiXCR, applied by TCRdb to the 5' RACE reads, yields one record per CDR3 protein. The sample consists of approximately 450,000 distinct CDR3 sequences, approximately 18% of them appearing once. The record originates from a study of T-cell memory formation after mild COVID-19. Study as a whole: There were largely donor-specific TCR clusters. Broader study findings: Prior to infection, memory already included some responding clones, suggesting cross-reactive memory joined. Among clones peaking at day 37 in the second wave, SARS-CoV-2 specificity remained unconfirmed. Clones that got smaller from day 15 to 85 had even CD4/CD8, while clones growing later tipped toward CD4+.

This CDR3 comprises 18 residues. CDR1 is SGHAT and CDR2 is FQNNGV in the germline V gene. The V and J ends lost 5 bases and 0 bases, in that order; junction bases with no gene match: 13. This TCR was recovered from an adult woman who had mild COVID-19 (a few samples of this study predate the infection). Cell type and time point are not known. The sample taken for sequencing was PBMCs or a T cell subset sorted from them (not recorded which). The chain has TRBV11-2 and TRBJ2-3, with TRBD2 identical over 8 bases. The CDR3 DNA follows: TGTGCCAGCAGCCCGAGAGGGAGCGGGGGAATTAGCACAGATACGCAGTATTTT. This encodes CASSPRGSGGISTDTQYF.